Given below is one TCR beta chain in context. The antigen is unknown. This record belongs to a study of CD8+ T cells in alopecia areata. In the study overall: Treated patients were given oral tofacitinib, which was dosed at 5 to 10 mg twice daily. Points from the study as a whole: Scalp lesions, especially in alopecia totalis/universalis, had higher clonality than normal scalp.

Germline V CDR1 and CDR2: SQVTM, ANQGSEA. The CDR3 runs to 12 residues. V was pared by 7 bases and J by 6 bases, with 7 bases of the junction left unmatched. RNA was extracted and reverse transcribed into cDNA as the sequencing template. Clones were read by immunoSEQ multiplex PCR, and TCRdb kept only the in-frame ones, dropping some. This repertoire shows some 180,000 clones, 63% found once; its top ten account for over 1.5%. Both peripheral blood and punch biopsies of lesional scalp skin were obtained from patients who had alopecia areata. Sorting from PBMCs produced CD4+ and CD8+ T cells. The receptor's source is a human donor with alopecia areata. Sequenced here: CD4+ T cells sorted from blood, sampled at week 0. The chain joins TRBV29-1 to TRBJ2-3; TRBD1 matches 7 bases. CDR3 coding DNA: TGCAGCGCCGCCCAGGGGGTCGATACGCAGTATTTT. Its protein is CSAAQGVDTQYF.